These T cell receptor beta chains were read from a single sample in a study of PD-L1 blockade in urothelial cancer. Generated by immunoSEQ multiplex PCR, the TCRdb table keeps only in-frame clones and is missing some. The sample carries 40,000 to 45,000 clones, around 89% recorded once. The sample was PBMCs, taken around atezolizumab (anti-PD-L1) treatment. The receptor set was obtained from a woman aged 55-70 years with urothelial cancer. Both conserved end residues are part of each CDR3. D genes are given only for firm matches. Some rows have no size entry. The others give once, few or many, or a class for an expanded clone.

length | size | J | V | D | CDR3 | DNA
13 | . | TRBJ2-3 | TRBV6-4 | . | CASSQQVTDTQYF | TGTGCCAGCAGTCAACAGGTCACAGATACGCAGTATTTT
14 | . | TRBJ2-7 | TRBV10-2 | . | CASSARLGSYEQYF | TGCGCCAGCAGTGCGAGACTAGGATCCTACGAGCAGTACTTC
12 | . | TRBJ1-2 | TRBV28 | . | CAGGRILGGYTF | TGTGCGGGGGGGAGGATCCTCGGGGGCTACACCTTC
15 | once | TRBJ2-3 | TRBV9 | TRBD2 | CASSDVAGGTDTQYF | TGTGCCAGCAGCGATGTAGCGGGAGGGACAGATACGCAGTATTTT
13 | . | TRBJ2-7 | TRBV6-5 | TRBD1 | CASSPGTGNEQYF | TGTGCCAGCAGCCCCGGGACAGGGAACGAGCAGTACTTC
11 | . | TRBJ2-1 | TRBV2 | . | CASSSYNEQFF | TGTGCCAGCAGTTCATACAATGAGCAGTTCTTC
16 | . | TRBJ2-1 | TRBV27 | TRBD2 | CASSLRTSGLNNEQFF | TGTGCCAGCAGTTTGAGGACTAGCGGATTAAACAATGAGCAGTTCTTC
16 | . | TRBJ1-5 | TRBV4-3 | . | CASSQAYEVANQPQHF | TGCGCCAGCAGCCAAGCCTATGAGGTGGCCAATCAGCCCCAGCATTTT
15 | . | TRBJ2-5 | TRBV19 | . | CASSIVVSGGETQYF | TGTGCCAGTAGTATAGTGGTTTCCGGGGGAGAGACCCAGTACTTC
15 | . | TRBJ2-1 | TRBV4-3 | . | CASSQDFRLFNEQFF | TGCGCCAGCAGCCAAGATTTTCGACTTTTCAATGAGCAGTTCTTC
19 | . | TRBJ2-3 | TRBV28 | TRBD2 | CASSFSRTQDGRMPDTQYF | TGTGCCAGCAGTTTTAGCAGGACGCAAGACGGGAGGATGCCAGATACGCAGTATTTT